These 12 T cell receptor beta chains came from one sample sequenced in a study of cytomegalovirus exposure and HLA in healthy donors. PCR was performed using 60 Vbeta and 13 Jbeta primers. The table came from immunoSEQ multiplex PCR; TCRdb's copy has only in-frame clones and leaves some out. The repertoire holds 95,000 to 150,000 clones, with less than 80% as singletons. The specimen was PBMCs. The receptors were gathered from a man younger than 40 in good health and CMV-seronegative.

This chain joins TRBV10-3 and TRBJ2-7, with a weak D call TRBD2 (6 bases). This CDR3 has 12 residues. Per germline, CDR1 ENHRY and CDR2 SYGVKD. The germline V and J ends were trimmed by 8 bases and 2 bases, with 10 bases remaining between them. CDR3 bases: TGTGCCATCGGCGGGGAGACCTACGAGCAGTACTTC. Translating it yields CAIGGETYEQYF.

The V and J genes are TRBV28 and TRBJ1-3, with 7 nucleotides matching TRBD1. The CDR3 is made up of 15 amino acids. Losses at the gene ends were 7 bases for V and 0 bases for J; bases not matched to a gene: 6. The V gene's germline CDR1 is MDHEN and CDR2 SYDVKM. CDR3: CASTNQGGSGNTIYF. As DNA, the CDR3 is TGTGCCAGCACCAATCAGGGGGGCTCTGGAAACACCATATATTTT.

The rearrangement uses TRBV2 and TRBJ1-2, with 9 bases lining up with TRBD1. After removal of 9 bases from V and 6 bases from J, the junction contained 8 bases not matched to a gene. The CDR3 contains 13 residues. Germline CDR1 reads SNHLY; CDR2 reads FYNNEI. CDR3 loop: CARKDRGLDGYTF. In DNA, the CDR3 is TGTGCCAGAAAGGACAGGGGTCTTGATGGCTACACCTTC.

The V call is TRBV18, the J call TRBJ1-1; 9 bases are shared with TRBD1. The CDR3 runs to 14 residues. CDR1 KGHSH and CDR2 LQKENI come from the germline V gene. V was pared by 6 bases and J by 4 bases, with 6 bases of the junction left unmatched. The CDR3 loop reads CASSLPGQGTEAFF. CDR3 nucleotide sequence: TGTGCCAGCTCTCTACCGGGACAGGGCACTGAAGCTTTCTTT. Together with reference TRBV18 and TRBJ1-1, the CDR3 gives the full variable domain: NAGVMQNPRHLVRRRGQEARLRCSPMKGHSHVYWYRQLPEEGLKFMVYLQKENIIDESGMPKERFSAEFPKEGPSILRIQQVVRGDSAAYFCASSLPGQGTEAFFGQGTRLTVV.

V gene TRBV27 combines with J gene TRBJ2-7; TRBD1 matches 10 bases. Germline trimming cut 5 bases from V and 4 bases from J; bases unmatched to any gene: 5. CDR1 and CDR2 (germline): MNHEY, SMNVEV (reference sequence). This CDR3 is built from 14 residues. CDR3 sequence (DNA): TGTGCCAGCAGTAGGGACAGGGGATTTTACGAGCAGTACTTC. Residues: CASSRDRGFYEQYF.

The chain is built from TRBV7-9 and TRBJ1-1; the match to TRBD1 covers 9 bases. There are 19 residues in the CDR3. V trimming: 2 bases; J trimming: 3 bases; junction bases outside the gene matches: 16. Germline CDR1 SEHNR, CDR2 FQNEAQ (reference sequence). The CDR3 sequence is CASSLYRGLSVNRDTEAFF. CDR3 DNA: TGTGCCAGCAGCTTATACAGGGGGCTCTCAGTTAATAGGGACACTGAAGCTTTCTTT. Variable domain in full (rest from reference TRBV7-9 and TRBJ1-1): DTGVSQNPRHKITKRGQNVTFRCDPISEHNRLYWYRQTLGQGPEFLTYFQNEAQLEKSRLLSDRFSAERPKGSFSTLEIQRTEQGDSAMYLCASSLYRGLSVNRDTEAFFGQGTRLTVV.

This chain connects TRBV11-2 to TRBJ2-1; TRBD1 agrees at 7 bases. Germline trimming cut 4 bases from V and 10 bases from J; bases unmatched to any gene: 10. The CDR3 totals 14 residues. Per the germline V gene, CDR1 is SGHAT and CDR2 is FQNNGV. The CDR3 region is CASSSPGQRTEQFF. CDR3 bases: TGTGCCAGCAGCTCCCCGGGACAGCGGACGGAGCAGTTCTTC.

The chain links TRBV7-3 to TRBJ2-1; no firm D call. This CDR3 region has 16 residues. Germline CDR1 and CDR2: SGHTA and FQGTGA. Deletions cut 1 base from V and 6 bases from J, with 16 bases between. The CDR3 DNA reads TGTGCCAGCAGCTTAAACCCCTTTGGGCCCGCCAATGAGCAGTTCTTC. This translates into CASSLNPFGPANEQFF.

The rearrangement links TRBV19 to TRBJ1-5, with D unclear. Germline CDR1 and CDR2: LNHDA and SQIVND (reference sequence). V was shortened by 3 bases and J by 6 bases, with 12 bases between the two germline ends. The CDR3 covers 14 residues. The CDR3 region is CASSIVEVGQPQHF. The DNA for the CDR3 is TGTGCCAGTAGTATCGTGGAGGTTGGTCAGCCCCAGCATTTT.

For this clone: One end of the junction varies from germline; a read error may be responsible. J is TRBJ1-6 and V is TRBV15; a possible D gene is TRBD1 (5 bases). Germline loops: CDR1 LNHNV, CDR2 YYDKDF (reference sequence). CDR3 length: 14 amino acids. Here the CDR3 reads CATGSQGSNSPLHF. As DNA, the CDR3 is TGTGCCACCGGCAGTCAGGGCTCCAATTCACCCCTCCACTTT.

The V call is TRBV13, the J call TRBJ2-1; D may be TRBD2 (6 bases). The CDR3 contains 14 residues. Trimming took 5 bases from V and 3 from J, leaving 11 bases between them. CDR1 PRHDT and CDR2 FYEKMQ come from the germline V gene (reference sequence). The CDR3 sequence is CASSLRLVYNEQFF. CDR3 bases: TGTGCCAGCAGCCTACGACTAGTCTACAATGAGCAGTTCTTC.

V is TRBV5-4 and J is TRBJ2-3; the match to TRBD2 covers 11 bases. The V gene's germline CDR1 is SGHNT and CDR2 YYREEE (reference sequence). This CDR3 spans 16 amino acids. V lost 4 bases to trimming and J lost 0 bases; unmatched junction nucleotides: 4. The CDR3 here is CASSRGLAASTDTQYF. DNA of the CDR3: TGTGCCAGCAGCCGGGGACTAGCGGCTAGCACAGATACGCAGTATTTT.